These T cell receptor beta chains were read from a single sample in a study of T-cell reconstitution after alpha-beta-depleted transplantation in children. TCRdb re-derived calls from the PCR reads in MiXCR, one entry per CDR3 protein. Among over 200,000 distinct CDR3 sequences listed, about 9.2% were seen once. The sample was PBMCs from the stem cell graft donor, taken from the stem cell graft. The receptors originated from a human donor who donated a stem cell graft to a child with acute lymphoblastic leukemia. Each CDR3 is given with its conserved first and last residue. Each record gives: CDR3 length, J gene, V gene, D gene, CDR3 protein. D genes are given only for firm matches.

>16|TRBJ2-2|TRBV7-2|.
CASSPHRLSDAGELFF
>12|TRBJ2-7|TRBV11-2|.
CASSLLRQTQYF
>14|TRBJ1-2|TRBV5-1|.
CASSLASPAGGYTF
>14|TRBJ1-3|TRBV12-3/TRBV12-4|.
CASSKTGLGNTIYF
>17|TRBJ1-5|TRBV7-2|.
CASSLALGATGNQPQHF
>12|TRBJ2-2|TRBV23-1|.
CARRGNTGELFF
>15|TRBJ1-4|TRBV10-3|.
CAISESSGPNEKLFF
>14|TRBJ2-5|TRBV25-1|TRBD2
CASSGLAGEGTQYF
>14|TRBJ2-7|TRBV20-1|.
CSARDLLQGYEQYF
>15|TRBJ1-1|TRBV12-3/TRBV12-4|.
CASSFRSAVNTEAFF
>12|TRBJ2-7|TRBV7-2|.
CASSQASYEQYF
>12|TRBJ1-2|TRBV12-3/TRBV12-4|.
CASSRTLGGYTF
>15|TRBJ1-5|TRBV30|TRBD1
CAWGRGQGASQPQHF
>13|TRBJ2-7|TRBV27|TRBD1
CASSLGTGGERYF
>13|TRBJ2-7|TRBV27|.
CASSPTQGGEQYF
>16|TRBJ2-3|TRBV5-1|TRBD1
CASSLGGQSSVDTQYF
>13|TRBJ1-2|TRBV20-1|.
CSASRQEQYGYTF
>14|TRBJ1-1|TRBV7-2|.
CASSETASNTEAFF
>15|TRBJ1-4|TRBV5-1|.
CASSLGPFASEKLFF
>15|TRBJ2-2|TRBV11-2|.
CASSVNAWDTGELFF
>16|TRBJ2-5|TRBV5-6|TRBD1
CASSPGTDTFQETQYF
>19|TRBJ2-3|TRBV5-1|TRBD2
CASSLRGTSGAWSTDTQYF
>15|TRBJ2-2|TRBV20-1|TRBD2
CSARTSIADTGELFF
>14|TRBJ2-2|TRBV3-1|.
CASSLRSHTGELFF
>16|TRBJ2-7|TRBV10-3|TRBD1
CAISEFRQGAAYEQYF
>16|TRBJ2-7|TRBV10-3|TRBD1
CAIRAQGGQGIYEQYF
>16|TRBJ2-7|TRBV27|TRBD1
CASSFRAWDRSHEQYF
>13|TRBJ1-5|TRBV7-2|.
CASSLSLVQPQHF
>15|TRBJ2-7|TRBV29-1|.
CSVEGEGEGSYEQYF
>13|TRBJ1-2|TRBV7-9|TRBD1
CASSVRDSYGYTF
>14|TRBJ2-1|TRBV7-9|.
CASSLGWDSGEQFF
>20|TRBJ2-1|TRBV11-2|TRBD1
CASSLDYGTGALNSYNEQFF
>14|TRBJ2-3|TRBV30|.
CAWSVGGGTDTQYF
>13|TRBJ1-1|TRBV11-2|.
CASSSMLGTEAFF
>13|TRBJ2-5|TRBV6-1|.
CASKEGGQETQYF
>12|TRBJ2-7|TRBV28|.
CASRAGAYEQYF
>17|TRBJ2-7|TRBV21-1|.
CASSKARDRGISYEQYF
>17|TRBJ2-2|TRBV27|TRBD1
CASSLSAGTANTGELFF
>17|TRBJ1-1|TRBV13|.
CASSPQSGGGMNTEAFF
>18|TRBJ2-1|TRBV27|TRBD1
CASTSLLPRDREWNEQFF
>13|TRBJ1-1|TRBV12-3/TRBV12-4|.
CASKRTANTEAFF
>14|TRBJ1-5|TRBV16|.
CASSQRPPNQPQHF